The clone carrying this TCR beta chain was detected many times. Its antigen remains unknown. Germline CDR1 SGHTA, CDR2 FQGTGA. The CDR3 length is 14 residues. V shed 4 bases and J 0 bases; nucleotides not matched to a gene: 0. The sample is drawn from a study of T cells after yellow fever vaccination. Study-level findings and limits: When the response was secondary, it was weaker but reached its peak faster, day 5 versus 15. The bulk population could contribute abundant contaminating clonotypes to FACS-sorted repertoires. Subsequent booster samples again held most clones from primary vaccination (roughly 96% CD4, 88% CD8).

A process of 5'RACE template switching, which added a universal primer site and UMIs, was used to make TCR cDNA. TCRdb ran MiXCR on the 5' RACE reads and lists one entry per CDR3 protein. The sample consists of 300,000 to 400,000 distinct CDR3 sequences, 8.7% of them appearing once. The sample was PBMCs, taken on the day of the first yellow fever vaccination. The chain links TRBV7-3 to TRBJ2-1; 7 bases line up with TRBD2. The TCR sequence derives from a man in his late teens or twenties who received the YFV17D yellow fever vaccine. The CDR3 spells CASSSGGSYNEQFF. The CDR3 coding sequence is TGTGCCAGCAGCTCGGGGGGCTCCTACAATGAGCAGTTCTTC.